Detailed here is one T cell receptor (beta chain). What it binds is unknown. The CDR3 is 11 amino acids. Trimming pared 4 bases from V and 2 bases from J, leaving 3 bases between. The germline V gene has CDR1 SGHRS and CDR2 YFSETQ. This sample was taken from a study of graft-versus-host responses after intestinal transplantation. Study as a whole: Recipients got multivisceral, liver-intestinal, or isolated intestinal transplants.

TCRdb's copy holds only in-frame clones and misses some; the assay was immunoSEQ multiplex PCR. The profile shows more than 95,000 clones, less than 90% of them singletons. The receptor's source is a human donor who received an intestinal transplant. The chain carries TRBV5-1 and TRBJ2-5; no definite D call. The sequencing here drew on unstimulated CD4+ T cells sorted from spleen or lymph node cells, taken before intestinal transplant. The chain's CDR3 is CASSEQETQYF. Here the CDR3 DNA reads TGCGCCAGCAGCGAACAAGAGACCCAGTACTTC.